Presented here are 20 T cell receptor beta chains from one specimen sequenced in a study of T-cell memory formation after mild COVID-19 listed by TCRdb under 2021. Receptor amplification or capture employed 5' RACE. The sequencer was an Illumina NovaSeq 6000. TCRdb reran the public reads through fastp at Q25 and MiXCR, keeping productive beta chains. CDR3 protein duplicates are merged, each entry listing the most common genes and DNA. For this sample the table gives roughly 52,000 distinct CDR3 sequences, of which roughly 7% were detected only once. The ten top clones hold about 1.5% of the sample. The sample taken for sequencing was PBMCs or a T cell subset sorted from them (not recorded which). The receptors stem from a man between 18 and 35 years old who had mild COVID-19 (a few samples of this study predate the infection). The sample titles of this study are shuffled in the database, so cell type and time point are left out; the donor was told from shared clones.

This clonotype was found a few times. The CDR3 DNA follows: TGTGCCACCAGCACGACCCCGGGACAAGGGGGGACCGGGGAGCTGTTTTTT. This sequence encodes CATSTTPGQGGTGELFF. The V and J genes are TRBV24-1 and TRBJ2-2; D possibly uses TRBD1 or TRBD2 (6 bases each). V gave up 7 bases and J gave up 5 bases, with 22 bases separating them. CDR3 length: 17 residues. Germline V CDR1 and CDR2: KGHDR, SFDVKD.

CDR3 protein: CASSPGQGSNSPLHF. The CDR3 nucleotides read TGTGCCAGCAGTCCGGGACAGGGGTCCAATTCACCCCTCCACTTT. This chain connects TRBV6-5 to TRBJ1-6; 10 bases fit TRBD1. This CDR3 has 15 residues. Germline values: CDR1 MNHEY, CDR2 SVGAGI. V trimming: 5 bases; J trimming: 7 bases; junction bases outside the gene matches: 5.

The DNA for the CDR3 is TGTGCCAGCAGCTCGCCTAGCGGGGGGTTGCAGGATGAGCAGTTCTTC. Amino acids: CASSSPSGGLQDEQFF. The J gene is TRBJ2-1, the V gene TRBV7-9, with 11 positions matching TRBD2. Unmatched junction bases numbered 10, after V lost 4 bases and J lost 8 bases. The CDR3 length is 16 residues. Per germline, CDR1 SEHNR and CDR2 FQNEAQ (reference sequence).

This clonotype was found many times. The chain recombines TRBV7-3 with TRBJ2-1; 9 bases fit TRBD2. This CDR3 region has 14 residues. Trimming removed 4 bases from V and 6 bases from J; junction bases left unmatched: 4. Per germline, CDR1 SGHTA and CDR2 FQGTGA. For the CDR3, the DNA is TGTGCCAGCAGCTCGATGACTAGCGGCAATGAGCAGTTCTTC. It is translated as CASSSMTSGNEQFF.

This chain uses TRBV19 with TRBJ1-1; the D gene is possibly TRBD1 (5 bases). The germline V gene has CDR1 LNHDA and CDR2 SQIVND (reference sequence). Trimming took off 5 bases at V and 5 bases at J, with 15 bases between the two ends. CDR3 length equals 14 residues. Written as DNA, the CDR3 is TGTGCCAGTAGTCCCAGGGTCGGAGGGACTGAAGCTTTCTTT. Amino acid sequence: CASSPRVGGTEAFF.

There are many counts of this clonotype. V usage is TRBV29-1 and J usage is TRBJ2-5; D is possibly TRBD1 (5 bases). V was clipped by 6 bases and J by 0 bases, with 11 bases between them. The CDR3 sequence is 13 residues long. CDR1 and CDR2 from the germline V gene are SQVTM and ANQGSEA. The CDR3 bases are TGCAGCGTGGCCCTACAGGACCAAGAGACCCAGTACTTC. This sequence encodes CSVALQDQETQYF. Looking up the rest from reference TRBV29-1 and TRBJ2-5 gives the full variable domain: SAVISQKPSRDICQRGTSLTIQCQVDSQVTMMFWYRQQPGQSLTLIATANQGSEATYESGFVIDKFPISRPNLTFSTLTVSNMSPEDSSIYLCSVALQDQETQYFGPGTRLLVL.

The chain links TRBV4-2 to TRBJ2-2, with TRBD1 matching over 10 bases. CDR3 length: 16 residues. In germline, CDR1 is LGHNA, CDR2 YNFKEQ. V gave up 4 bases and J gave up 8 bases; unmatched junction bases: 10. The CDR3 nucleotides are TGTGCCAGCAGCCTTTCGGGACAGGGGACGTCGGGGGAGCTGTTTTTT. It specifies CASSLSGQGTSGELFF.

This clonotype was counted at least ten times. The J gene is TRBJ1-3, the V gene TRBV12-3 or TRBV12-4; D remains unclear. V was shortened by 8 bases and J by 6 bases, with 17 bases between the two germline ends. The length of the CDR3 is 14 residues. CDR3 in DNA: TGTGCCAGCTCGGAGACCTGGACGGAAAACACCATATATTTT. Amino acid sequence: CASSETWTENTIYF.

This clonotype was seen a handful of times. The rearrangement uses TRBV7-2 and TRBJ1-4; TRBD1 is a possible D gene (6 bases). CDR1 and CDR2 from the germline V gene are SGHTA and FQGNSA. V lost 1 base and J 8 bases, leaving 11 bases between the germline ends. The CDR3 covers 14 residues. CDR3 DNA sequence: TGTGCCAGCAGCTTAGATCAGGGGCGAGAAAAACTGTTTTTT. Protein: CASSLDQGREKLFF.

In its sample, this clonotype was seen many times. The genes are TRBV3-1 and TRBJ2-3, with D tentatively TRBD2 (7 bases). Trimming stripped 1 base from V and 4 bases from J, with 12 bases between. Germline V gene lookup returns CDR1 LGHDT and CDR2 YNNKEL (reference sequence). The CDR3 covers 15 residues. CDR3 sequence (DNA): TGTGCCAGCAGCCAAGGCGGGGGCCCATCAGATACGCAGTATTTT. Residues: CASSQGGGPSDTQYF.

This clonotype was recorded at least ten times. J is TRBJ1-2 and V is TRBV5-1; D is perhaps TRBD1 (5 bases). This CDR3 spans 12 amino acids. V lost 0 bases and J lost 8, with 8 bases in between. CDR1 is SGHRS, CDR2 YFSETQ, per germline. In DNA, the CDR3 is TGCGCCAGCAGCTTGGCCAGGGACGGCTACACCTTC. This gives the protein CASSLARDGYTF.

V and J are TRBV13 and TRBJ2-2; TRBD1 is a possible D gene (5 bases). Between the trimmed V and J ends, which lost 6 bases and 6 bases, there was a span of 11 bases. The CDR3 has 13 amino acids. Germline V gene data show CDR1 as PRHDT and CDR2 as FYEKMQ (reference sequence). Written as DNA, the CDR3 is TGTGCCAGCAGTTTCAGGGAAGCCGGGGAGCTGTTTTTT. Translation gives CASSFREAGELFF.

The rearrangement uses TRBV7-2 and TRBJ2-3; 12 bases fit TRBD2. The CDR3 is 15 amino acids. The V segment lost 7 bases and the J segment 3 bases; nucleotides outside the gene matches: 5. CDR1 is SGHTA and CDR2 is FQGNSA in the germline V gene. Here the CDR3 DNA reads TGTGCCAGCACCTCCGGACTAGCGGGAACAGATACGCAGTATTTT. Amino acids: CASTSGLAGTDTQYF.

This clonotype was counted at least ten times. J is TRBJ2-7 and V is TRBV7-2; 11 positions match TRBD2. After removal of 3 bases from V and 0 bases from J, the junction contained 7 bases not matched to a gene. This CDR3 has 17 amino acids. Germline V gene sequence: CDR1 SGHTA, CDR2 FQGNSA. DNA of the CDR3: TGTGCCAGCAGCTTCACCGGGACTAGCGGATCCTCCTACGAGCAGTACTTC. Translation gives CASSFTGTSGSSYEQYF.

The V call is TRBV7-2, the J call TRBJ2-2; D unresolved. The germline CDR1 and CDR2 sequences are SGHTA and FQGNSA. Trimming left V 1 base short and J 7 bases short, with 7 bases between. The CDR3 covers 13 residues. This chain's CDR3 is CASSLVAGGELFF. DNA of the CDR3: TGTGCCAGCAGCTTAGTTGCAGGCGGGGAGCTGTTTTTT.

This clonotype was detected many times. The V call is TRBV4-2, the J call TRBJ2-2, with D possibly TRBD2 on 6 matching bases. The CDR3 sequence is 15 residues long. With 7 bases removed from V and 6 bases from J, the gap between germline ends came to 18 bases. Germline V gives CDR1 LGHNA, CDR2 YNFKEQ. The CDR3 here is CASNTRPGDPGELFF. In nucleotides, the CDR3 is TGTGCCAGCAACACGAGGCCGGGGGACCCCGGGGAGCTGTTTTTT.

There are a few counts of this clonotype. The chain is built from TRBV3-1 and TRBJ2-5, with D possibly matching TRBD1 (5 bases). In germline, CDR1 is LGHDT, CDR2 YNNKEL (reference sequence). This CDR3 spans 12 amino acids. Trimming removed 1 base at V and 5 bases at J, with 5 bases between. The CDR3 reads CASSQAGETQYF. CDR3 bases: TGTGCCAGCAGCCAAGCAGGGGAGACCCAGTACTTC.

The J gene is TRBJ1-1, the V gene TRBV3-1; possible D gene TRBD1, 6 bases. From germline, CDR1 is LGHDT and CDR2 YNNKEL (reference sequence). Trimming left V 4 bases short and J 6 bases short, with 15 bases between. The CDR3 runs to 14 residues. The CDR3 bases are TGTGCCAGCAGCCCTAGAGGGGGGTCGGCTGAAGCTTTCTTT. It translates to CASSPRGGSAEAFF. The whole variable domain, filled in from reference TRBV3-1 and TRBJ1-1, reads DTAVSQTPKYLVTQMGNDKSIKCEQNLGHDTMYWYKQDSKKFLKIMFSYNNKELIINETVPNRFSPKSPDKAHLNLHINSLELGDSAVYFCASSPRGGSAEAFFGQGTRLTVV.

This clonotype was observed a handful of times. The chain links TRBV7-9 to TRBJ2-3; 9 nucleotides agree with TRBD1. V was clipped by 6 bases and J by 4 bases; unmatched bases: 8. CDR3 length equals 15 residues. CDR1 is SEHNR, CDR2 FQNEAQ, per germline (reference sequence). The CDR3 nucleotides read TGTGCCAGCAGGACCACAGGGGGCCAGTCAGATACGCAGTATTTT. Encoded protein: CASRTTGGQSDTQYF.

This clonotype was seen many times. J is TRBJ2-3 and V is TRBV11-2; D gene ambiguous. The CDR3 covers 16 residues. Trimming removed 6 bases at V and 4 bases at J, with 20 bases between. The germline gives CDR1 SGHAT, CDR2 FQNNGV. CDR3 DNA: TGTGCCAGCAGGGGGTATAACACATCACATGCAGATACGCAGTATTTT. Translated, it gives CASRGYNTSHADTQYF.